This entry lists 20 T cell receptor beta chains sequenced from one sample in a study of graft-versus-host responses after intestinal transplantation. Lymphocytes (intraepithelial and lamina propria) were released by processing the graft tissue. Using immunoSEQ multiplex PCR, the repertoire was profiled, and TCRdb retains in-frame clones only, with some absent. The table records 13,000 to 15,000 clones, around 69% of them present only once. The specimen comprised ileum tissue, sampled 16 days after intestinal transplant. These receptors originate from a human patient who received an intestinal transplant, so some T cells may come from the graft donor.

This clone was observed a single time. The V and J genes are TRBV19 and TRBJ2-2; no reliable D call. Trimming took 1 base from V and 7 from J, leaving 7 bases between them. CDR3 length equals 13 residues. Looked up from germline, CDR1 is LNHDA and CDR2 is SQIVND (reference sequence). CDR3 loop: CASSIGRDGELFF. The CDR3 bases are TGTGCCAGTAGTATAGGTCGAGACGGGGAGCTGTTTTTT.

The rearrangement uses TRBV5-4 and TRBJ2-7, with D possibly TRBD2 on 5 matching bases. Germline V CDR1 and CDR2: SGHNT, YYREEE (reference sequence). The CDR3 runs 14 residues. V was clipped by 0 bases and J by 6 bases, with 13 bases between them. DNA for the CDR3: TGTGCCAGCAGCTTGGCCGTCGGGAATCGCGAGCAGTACTTC. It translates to CASSLAVGNREQYF.

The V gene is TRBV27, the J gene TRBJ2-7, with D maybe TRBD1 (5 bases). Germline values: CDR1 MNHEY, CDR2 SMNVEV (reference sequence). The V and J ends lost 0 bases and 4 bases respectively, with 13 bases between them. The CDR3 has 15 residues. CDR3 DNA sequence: TGTGCCAGCAGTTTATCTGCAGGGCTGGGGTACGAGCAGTACTTC. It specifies CASSLSAGLGYEQYF.

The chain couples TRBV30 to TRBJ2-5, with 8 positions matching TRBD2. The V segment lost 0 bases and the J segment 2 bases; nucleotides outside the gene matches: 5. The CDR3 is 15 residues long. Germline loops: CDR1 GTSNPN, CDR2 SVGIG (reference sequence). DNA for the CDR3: TGTGCCTGGAGTGTACGCGGGGGGCCGCAAGAGACCCAGTACTTC. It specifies CAWSVRGGPQETQYF.

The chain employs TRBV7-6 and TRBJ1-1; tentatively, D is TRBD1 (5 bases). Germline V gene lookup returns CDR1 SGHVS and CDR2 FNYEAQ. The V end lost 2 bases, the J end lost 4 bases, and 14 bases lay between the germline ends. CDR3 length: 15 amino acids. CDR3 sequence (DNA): TGTGCCAGCAGCTTAAACCCCAGGGTATCCACTGAAGCTTTCTTT. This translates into CASSLNPRVSTEAFF.

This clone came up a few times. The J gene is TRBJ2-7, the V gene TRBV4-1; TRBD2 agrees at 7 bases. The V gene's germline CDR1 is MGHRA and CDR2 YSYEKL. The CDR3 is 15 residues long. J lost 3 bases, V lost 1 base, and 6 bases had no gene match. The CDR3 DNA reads TGCGCCAGCAGCCAAGTTGAGAGCGGGAACTACGAGCAGTACTTC. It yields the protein CASSQVESGNYEQYF.

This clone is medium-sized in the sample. CDR3 residues: CARSPIVEGDNQPQHF. CDR3 in DNA: TGTGCCAGAAGCCCGATCGTGGAGGGTGACAATCAGCCCCAGCATTTT. The chain joins TRBV5-3 to TRBJ1-5; no reliable D call. TRBV5-3 is an ORF for which the function is uncertain. Trimming removed 4 bases from V and 3 bases from J, with 17 bases in between. This CDR3 contains 16 residues.

This CDR3 reads CASSYGQYNYGYTF. CDR3 nucleotide sequence: TGTGCCAGCAGTTATGGACAGTACAACTATGGCTACACCTTC. This chain links TRBV28 with TRBJ1-2; tentatively, D is TRBD1 (6 bases). The CDR3 runs 14 residues. V lost 4 bases and J lost 2, with 11 bases in between. Per the germline V gene, CDR1 is MDHEN and CDR2 is SYDVKM.

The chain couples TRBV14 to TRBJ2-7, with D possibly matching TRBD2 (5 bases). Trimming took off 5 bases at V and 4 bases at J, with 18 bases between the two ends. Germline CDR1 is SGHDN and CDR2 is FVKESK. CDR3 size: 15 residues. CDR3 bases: TGTGCCAGCAGCTTCGGACGGACTGGGATTTACGAGCAGTACTTC. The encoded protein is CASSFGRTGIYEQYF.

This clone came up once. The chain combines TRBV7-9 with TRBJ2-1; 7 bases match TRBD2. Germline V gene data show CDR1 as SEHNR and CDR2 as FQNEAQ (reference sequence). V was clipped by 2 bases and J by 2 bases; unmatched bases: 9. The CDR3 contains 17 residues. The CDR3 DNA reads TGTGCCAGCAGCTTAAGGCTAGCGGTAGTCCCCTACAATGAGCAGTTCTTC. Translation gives CASSLRLAVVPYNEQFF.

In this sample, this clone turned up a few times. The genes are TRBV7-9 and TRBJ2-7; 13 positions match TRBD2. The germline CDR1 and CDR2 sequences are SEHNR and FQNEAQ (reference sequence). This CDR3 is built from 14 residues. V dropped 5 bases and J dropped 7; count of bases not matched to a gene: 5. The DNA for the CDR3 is TGTGCCAGCAGCCCGGGACTAGCGGGATGGGAGCAGTACTTC. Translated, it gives CASSPGLAGWEQYF.

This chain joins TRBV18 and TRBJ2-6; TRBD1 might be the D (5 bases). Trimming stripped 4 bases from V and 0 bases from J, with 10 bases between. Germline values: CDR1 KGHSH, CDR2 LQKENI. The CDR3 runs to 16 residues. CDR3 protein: CASSRKGISGANVLTF. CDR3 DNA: TGTGCCAGCTCACGAAAGGGGATCTCTGGGGCCAACGTCCTGACTTTC.

This chain's CDR3 is CAAHRANEQFF. CDR3 sequence (DNA): TGTGCCGCCCACAGGGCTAATGAGCAGTTCTTC. The chain carries TRBV15 and TRBJ2-1; D is possibly TRBD1 (6 bases). Germline loops: CDR1 LNHNV, CDR2 YYDKDF (reference sequence). This CDR3 region has 11 residues. The V end lost 11 bases, the J end lost 7 bases, and 12 bases lay between the germline ends.

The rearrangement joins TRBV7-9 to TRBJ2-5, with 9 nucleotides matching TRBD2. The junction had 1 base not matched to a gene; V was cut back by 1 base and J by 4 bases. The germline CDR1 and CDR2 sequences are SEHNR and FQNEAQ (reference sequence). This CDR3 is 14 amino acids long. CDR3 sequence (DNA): TGTGCCAGCAGCTTAGGCGGGGGGGCAGAGACCCAGTACTTC. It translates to CASSLGGGAETQYF.

This CDR3 reads CAWSLGGGGKLFF. DNA for the CDR3: TGTGCCTGGAGTCTAGGTGGGGGGGGAAAACTGTTTTTT. This rearrangement joins TRBV30 to TRBJ1-4, with D possibly being TRBD1 (5 bases). Per the germline V gene, CDR1 is GTSNPN and CDR2 is SVGIG (reference sequence). Trimming took 2 bases from V and 10 from J, leaving 14 bases between them. CDR3 length: 13 residues.

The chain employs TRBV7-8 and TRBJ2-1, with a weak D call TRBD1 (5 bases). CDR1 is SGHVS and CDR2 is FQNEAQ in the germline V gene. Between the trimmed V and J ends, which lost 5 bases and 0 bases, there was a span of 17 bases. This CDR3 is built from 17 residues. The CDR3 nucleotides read TGTGCCAGCAGCCTATATGGACATGAGAGCTCCTACAATGAGCAGTTCTTC. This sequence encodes CASSLYGHESSYNEQFF.

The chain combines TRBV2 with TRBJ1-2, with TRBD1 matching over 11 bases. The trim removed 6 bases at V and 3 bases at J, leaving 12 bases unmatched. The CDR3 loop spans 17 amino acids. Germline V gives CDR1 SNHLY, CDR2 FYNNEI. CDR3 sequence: CASSATGQGAMYYGYTF. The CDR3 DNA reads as TGTGCCAGCAGCGCCACCGGACAGGGGGCTATGTACTATGGCTACACCTTC.

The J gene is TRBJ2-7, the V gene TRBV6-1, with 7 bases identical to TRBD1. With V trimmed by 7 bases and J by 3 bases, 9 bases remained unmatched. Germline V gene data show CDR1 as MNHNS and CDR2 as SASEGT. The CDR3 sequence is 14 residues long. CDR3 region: CASTPGGQDYEQYF. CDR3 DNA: TGTGCCAGCACTCCCGGCGGACAGGACTACGAGCAGTACTTC.

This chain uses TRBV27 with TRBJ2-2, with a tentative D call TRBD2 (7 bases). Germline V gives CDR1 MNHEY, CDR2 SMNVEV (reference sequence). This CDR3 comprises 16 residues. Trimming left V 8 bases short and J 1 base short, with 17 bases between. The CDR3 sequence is CASPLWGGRNTGELFF. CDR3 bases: TGTGCCAGCCCTTTATGGGGGGGGCGGAACACCGGGGAGCTGTTTTTT.

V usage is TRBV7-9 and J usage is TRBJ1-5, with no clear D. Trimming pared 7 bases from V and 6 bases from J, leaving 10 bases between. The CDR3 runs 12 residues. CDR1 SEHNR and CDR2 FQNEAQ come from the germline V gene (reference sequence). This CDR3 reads CASTQGGQPQHF. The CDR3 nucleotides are TGTGCCAGCACCCAAGGAGGTCAGCCCCAGCATTTT.